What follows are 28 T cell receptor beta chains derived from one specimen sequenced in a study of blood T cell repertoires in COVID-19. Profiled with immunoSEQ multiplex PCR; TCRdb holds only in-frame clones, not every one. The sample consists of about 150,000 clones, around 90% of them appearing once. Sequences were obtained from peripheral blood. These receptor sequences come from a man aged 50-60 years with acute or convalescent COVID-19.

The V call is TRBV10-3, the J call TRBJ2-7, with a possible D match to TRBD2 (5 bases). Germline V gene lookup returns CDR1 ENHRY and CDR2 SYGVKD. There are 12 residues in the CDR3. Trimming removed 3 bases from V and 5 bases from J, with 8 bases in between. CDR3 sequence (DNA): TGTGCCATCAGTGACGGAGGCCACGAGCAGTACGTC. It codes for CAISDGGHEQYV.

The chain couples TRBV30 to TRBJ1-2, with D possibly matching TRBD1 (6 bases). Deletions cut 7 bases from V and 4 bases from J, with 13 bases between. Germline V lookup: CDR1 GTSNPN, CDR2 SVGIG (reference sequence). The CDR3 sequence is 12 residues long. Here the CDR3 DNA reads TGTGCCTCGGAAACAGGGCCCTATGGCTACACCTTC. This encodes CASETGPYGYTF. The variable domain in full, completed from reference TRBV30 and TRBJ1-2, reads SQTIHQWPATLVQPVGSPLSLECTVEGTSNPNLYWYRQAAGRGLQLLFYSVGIGQISSEVPQNLSASRPQDRQFILSSKKLLLSDSGFYLCASETGPYGYTFGSGTRLTVV.

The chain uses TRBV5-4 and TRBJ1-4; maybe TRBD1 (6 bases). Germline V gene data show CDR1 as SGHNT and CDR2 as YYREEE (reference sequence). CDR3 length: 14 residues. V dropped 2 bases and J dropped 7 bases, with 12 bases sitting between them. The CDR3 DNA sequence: TGTGCCAGCAGCTTCACAGGGATGGGTGAAAAACTGTTTTTT. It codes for CASSFTGMGEKLFF.

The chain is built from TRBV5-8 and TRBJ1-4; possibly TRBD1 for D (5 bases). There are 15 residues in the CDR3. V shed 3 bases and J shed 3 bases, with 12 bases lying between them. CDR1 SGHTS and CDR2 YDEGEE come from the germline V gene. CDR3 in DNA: TGTGCCAGCAGCTCAGCAGGGTACTCTAATGAAAAACTGTTTTTT. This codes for CASSSAGYSNEKLFF.

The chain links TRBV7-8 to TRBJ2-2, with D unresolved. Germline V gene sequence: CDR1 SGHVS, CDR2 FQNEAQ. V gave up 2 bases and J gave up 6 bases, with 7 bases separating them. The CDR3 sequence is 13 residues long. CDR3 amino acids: CASSLRVAGELFF. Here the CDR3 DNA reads TGTGCCAGCAGCTTACGCGTAGCCGGGGAGCTGTTTTTT.

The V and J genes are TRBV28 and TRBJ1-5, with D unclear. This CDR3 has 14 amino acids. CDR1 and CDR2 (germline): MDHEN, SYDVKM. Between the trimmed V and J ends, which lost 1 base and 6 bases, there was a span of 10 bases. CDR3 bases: TGTGCCAGCAGTTTATTCCCTTCGGGTCAGCCCCAGCATTTT. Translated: CASSLFPSGQPQHF.

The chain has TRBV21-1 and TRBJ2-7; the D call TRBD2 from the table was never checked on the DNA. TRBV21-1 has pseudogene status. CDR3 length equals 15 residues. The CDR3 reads CASSSSGGPVLEQYV. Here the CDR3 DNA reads TGTGCCAGCAGCTCGAGCGGGGGGCCAGTCCTCGAGCAGTACGTC.

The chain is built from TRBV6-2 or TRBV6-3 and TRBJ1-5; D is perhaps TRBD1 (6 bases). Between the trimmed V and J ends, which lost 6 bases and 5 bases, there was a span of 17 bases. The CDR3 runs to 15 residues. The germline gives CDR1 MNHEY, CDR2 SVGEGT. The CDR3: CASSRTGNRDQPQHF. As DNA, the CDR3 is TGTGCCAGCAGCCGCACAGGGAATCGGGATCAGCCCCAGCATTTT.

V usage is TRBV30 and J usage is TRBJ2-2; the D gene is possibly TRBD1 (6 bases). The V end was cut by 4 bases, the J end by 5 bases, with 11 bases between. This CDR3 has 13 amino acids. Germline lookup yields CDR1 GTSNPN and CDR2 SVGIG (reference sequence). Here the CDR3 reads CAWTPQGTGELFF. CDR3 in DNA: TGTGCCTGGACCCCCCAGGGGACCGGGGAGCTGTTTTTT.

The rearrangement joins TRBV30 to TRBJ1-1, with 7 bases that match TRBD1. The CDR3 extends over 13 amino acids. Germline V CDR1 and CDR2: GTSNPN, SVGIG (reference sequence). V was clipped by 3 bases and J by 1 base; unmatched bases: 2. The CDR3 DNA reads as TGTGCCTGGAGGAGGACAGGGAACACTGAAGCTTTCTTT. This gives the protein CAWRRTGNTEAFF.

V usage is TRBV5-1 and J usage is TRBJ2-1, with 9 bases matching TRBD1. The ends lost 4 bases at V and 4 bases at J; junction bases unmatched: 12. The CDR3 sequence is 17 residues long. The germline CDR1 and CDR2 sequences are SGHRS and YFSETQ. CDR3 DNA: TGCGCCAGCAGCCCGGAGAGGACAGGGGTCACTTACAATGAGCAGTTCTTC. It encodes CASSPERTGVTYNEQFF.

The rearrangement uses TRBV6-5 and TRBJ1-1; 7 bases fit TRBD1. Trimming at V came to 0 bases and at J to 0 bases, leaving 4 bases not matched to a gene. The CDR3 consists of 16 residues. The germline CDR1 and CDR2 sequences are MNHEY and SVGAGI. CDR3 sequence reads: CASSYSGRGLNTEAFF. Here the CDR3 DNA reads TGTGCCAGCAGTTACTCGGGCAGGGGGTTGAACACTGAAGCTTTCTTT.

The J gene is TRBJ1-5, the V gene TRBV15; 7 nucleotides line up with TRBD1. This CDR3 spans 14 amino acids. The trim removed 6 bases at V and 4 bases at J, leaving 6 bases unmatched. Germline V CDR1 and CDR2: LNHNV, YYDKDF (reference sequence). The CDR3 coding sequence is TGTGCCACCAGGGCAGGGGGACCGAATCAGCCCCAGCATTTT. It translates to CATRAGGPNQPQHF.

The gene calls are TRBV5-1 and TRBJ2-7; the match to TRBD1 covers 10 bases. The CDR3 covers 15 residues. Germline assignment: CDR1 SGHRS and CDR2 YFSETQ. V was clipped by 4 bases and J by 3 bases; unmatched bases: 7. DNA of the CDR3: TGCGCCAGCAGCACCTCCGGGACAGGGGTCTACGAGCAGTACTTC. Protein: CASSTSGTGVYEQYF.

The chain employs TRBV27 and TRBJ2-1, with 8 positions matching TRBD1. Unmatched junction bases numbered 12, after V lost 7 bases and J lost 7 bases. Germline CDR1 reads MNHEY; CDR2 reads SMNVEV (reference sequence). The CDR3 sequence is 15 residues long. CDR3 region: CASTPRARTGNEQFF. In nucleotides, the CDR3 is TGTGCCAGCACTCCACGTGCTAGGACAGGGAATGAGCAGTTCTTC.

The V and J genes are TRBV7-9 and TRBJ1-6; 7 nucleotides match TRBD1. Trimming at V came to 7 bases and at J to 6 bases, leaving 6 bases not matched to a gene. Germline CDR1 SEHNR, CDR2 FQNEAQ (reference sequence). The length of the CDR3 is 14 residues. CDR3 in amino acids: CASNRDSTNSPLHF. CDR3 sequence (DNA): TGTGCCAGCAATCGGGACAGTACTAATTCACCCCTCCACTTT.

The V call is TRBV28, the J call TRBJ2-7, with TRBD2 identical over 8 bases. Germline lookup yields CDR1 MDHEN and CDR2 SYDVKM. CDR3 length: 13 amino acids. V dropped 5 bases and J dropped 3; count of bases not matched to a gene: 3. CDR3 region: CASSRTSFYEQYF. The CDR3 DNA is TGTGCCAGCAGTCGGACTAGCTTCTACGAGCAGTACTTC.

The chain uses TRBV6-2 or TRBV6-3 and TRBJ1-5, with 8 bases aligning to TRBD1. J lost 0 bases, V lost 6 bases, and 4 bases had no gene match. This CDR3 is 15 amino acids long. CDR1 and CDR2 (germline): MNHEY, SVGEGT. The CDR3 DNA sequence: TGTGCCAGCAGCCCAGGGGGCCTTAGCAATCAGCCCCAGCATTTT. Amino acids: CASSPGGLSNQPQHF.

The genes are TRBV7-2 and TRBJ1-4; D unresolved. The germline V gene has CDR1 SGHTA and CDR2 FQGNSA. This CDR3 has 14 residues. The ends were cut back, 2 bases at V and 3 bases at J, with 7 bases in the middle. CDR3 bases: TGTGCCAGCAGCTTACGGGTACCTAATGAAAAACTGTTTTTT. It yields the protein CASSLRVPNEKLFF.

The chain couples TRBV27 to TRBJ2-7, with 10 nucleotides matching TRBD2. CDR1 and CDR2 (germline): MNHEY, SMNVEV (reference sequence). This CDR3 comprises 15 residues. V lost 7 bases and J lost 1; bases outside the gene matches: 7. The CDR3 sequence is CASTIAGGPSYEQYF. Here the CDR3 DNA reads TGTGCCAGCACCATAGCGGGAGGCCCGTCCTACGAGCAGTACTTC.

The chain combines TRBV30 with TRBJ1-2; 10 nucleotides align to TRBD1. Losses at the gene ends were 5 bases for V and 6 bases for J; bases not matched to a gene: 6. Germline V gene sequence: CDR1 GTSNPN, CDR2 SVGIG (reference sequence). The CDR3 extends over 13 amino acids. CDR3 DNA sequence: TGTGCCTGGGCCGGGACAGGGGTAAATGGCTACACCTTC. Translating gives CAWAGTGVNGYTF.

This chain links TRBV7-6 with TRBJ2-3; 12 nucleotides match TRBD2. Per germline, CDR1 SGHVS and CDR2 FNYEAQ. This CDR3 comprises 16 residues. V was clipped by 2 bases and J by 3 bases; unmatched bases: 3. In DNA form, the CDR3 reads TGTGCCAGCAGCTTACTAGCGGGGGGGATGACAGATACGCAGTATTTT. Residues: CASSLLAGGMTDTQYF.

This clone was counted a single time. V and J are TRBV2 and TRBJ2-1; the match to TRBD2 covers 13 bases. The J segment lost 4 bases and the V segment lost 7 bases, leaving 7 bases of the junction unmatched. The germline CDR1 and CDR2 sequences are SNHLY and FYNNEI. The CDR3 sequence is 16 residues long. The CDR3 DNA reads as TGTGCCAGCATGGTGACTAGCGGGAGGATATACAATGAGCAGTTCTTC. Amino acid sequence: CASMVTSGRIYNEQFF.

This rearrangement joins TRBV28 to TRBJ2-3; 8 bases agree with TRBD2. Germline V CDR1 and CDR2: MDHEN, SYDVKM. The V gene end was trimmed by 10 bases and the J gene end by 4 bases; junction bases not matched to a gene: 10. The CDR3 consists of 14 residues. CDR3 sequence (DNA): TGTGCCATCCATCCGGGACTAGGTTCAGATACGCAGTATTTT. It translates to CAIHPGLGSDTQYF.

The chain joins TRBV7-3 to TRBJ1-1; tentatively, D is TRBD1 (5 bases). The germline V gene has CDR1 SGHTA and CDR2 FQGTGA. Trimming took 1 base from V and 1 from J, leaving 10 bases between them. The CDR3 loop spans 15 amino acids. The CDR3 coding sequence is TGTGCCAGCAGCTTAAACGGACACCCGAACACTGAAGCTTTCTTT. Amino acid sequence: CASSLNGHPNTEAFF.

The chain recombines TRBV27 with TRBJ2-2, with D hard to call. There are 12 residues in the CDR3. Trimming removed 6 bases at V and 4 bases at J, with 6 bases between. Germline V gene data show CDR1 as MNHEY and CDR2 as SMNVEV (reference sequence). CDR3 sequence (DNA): TGTGCCAGCAGGTCGTCCACCGGGGAGCTGTTTTTT. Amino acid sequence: CASRSSTGELFF.

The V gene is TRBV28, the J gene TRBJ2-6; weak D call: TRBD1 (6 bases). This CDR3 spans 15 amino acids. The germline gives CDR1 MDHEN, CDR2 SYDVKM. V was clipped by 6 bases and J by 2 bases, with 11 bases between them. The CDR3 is CASSQQGTGANVLTF. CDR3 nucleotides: TGTGCCAGCAGCCAACAGGGAACTGGGGCCAACGTCCTGACTTTC.

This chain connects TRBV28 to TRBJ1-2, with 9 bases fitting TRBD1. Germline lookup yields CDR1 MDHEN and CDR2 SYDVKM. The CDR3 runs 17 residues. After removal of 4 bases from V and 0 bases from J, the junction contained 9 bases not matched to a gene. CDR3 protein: CASSSSGQGATNYGYTF. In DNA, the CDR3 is TGTGCCAGCAGTTCCTCGGGACAGGGCGCGACTAACTATGGCTACACCTTC.